A single sample is the source of the 24 T cell receptor beta chains below, sequenced in a study of T cell repertoires in cytomegalovirus infection. MiXCR, run by TCRdb on the reads, gives a single entry per CDR3 protein. The table records more than 150,000 distinct CDR3 sequences, 17% of them present only once. Sequenced input: CD8+ T cells from PBMCs. These receptors were collected from a human donor in good health (CMV status not recorded). Some clones in this sample may be carry-over from other donors' samples.

This clonotype was seen only a few times. The V call is TRBV14, the J call TRBJ1-2; possible D gene TRBD1, 6 bases. Germline loops: CDR1 SGHDN, CDR2 FVKESK. V was clipped by 3 bases and J by 7 bases, with 9 bases between them. The CDR3 loop spans 12 amino acids. The CDR3 coding sequence is TGTGCCAGCAGCCACGACAGGAGTGGCTACACCTTC. Its protein is CASSHDRSGYTF.

This chain uses TRBV4-3 with TRBJ2-7; D remains unclear. CDR3 length: 13 amino acids. Germline values: CDR1 LGHNA, CDR2 YSLEER. Between the trimmed V and J ends, which lost 0 bases and 4 bases, there was a span of 7 bases. CDR3 nucleotides: TGCGCCAGCAGCCAAGAGAGTTCTTACGAGCAGTACTTC. As protein: CASSQESSYEQYF.

The chain is built from TRBV7-8 and TRBJ2-7; TRBD2 matches at 12 bases. Looked up from germline, CDR1 is SGHVS and CDR2 is FQNEAQ. The V and J ends lost 8 bases and 2 bases, in that order; junction bases with no gene match: 1. The CDR3 is made up of 13 amino acids. The CDR3 sequence: CASRTSGAYEQYF. CDR3 DNA: TGTGCCAGCCGGACTAGCGGGGCCTACGAGCAGTACTTC.

The CDR3 coding sequence is TGCGCCAGCAGCCAAGAAACGGCTAGCACAGTGCAGTTCTTC. Translation gives CASSQETASTVQFF. The chain employs TRBV4-3 and TRBJ2-1; D perhaps matches TRBD2 (5 bases). This CDR3 is built from 14 residues. In germline, CDR1 is LGHNA, CDR2 YSLEER. Trimming took 0 bases from V and 12 from J, leaving 15 bases between them.

This clonotype has at least ten counts. In nucleotides, the CDR3 is TGTGCCAGCAGCCCCTCGATCCACGAGCAGTACTTC. Translating gives CASSPSIHEQYF. V and J are TRBV6-2 or TRBV6-3 and TRBJ2-7; no definite D call. The CDR3 has 12 residues. V shed 6 bases and J shed 5 bases, with 11 bases lying between them. Germline CDR1 is MNHEY and CDR2 is SVGEGT.

CDR3 in DNA: TGCAGCGTCCGGGACAGGGGAGGCTACGAGCAGTACTTC. Amino acid sequence: CSVRDRGGYEQYF. The genes are TRBV29-1 and TRBJ2-7, with TRBD1 matching 10 bases. This CDR3 spans 13 amino acids. Germline trimming cut 6 bases from V and 3 bases from J; bases unmatched to any gene: 5. The germline CDR1 and CDR2 sequences are SQVTM and ANQGSEA.

The J gene is TRBJ2-1, the V gene TRBV7-6, with TRBD2 matching over 8 bases. CDR3 length: 16 amino acids. J gave up 0 bases and V 8 bases, and 9 bases lay outside the gene matches. CDR1 is SGHVS and CDR2 is FNYEAQ in the germline V gene. CDR3 in DNA: TGTGCCAGCGTCCCACGGGGGGGGAGCTCCTACAATGAGCAGTTCTTC. Amino acid sequence: CASVPRGGSSYNEQFF.

This clonotype was recorded a few times. The chain links TRBV6-5 to TRBJ2-7, with a tentative D call TRBD2 (5 bases). Germline lookup yields CDR1 MNHEY and CDR2 SVGAGI. The CDR3 consists of 15 residues. V lost 6 bases to trimming and J lost 0 bases, with 15 bases between them. The CDR3 sequence: CASRIATTSSYEQYF. In DNA, the CDR3 is TGTGCCAGCAGGATAGCGACTACGAGCTCCTACGAGCAGTACTTC.

V and J are TRBV28 and TRBJ2-1; unclear D gene. The CDR3 contains 15 residues. Germline assignment: CDR1 MDHEN and CDR2 SYDVKM. V was clipped by 4 bases and J by 1 base, with 11 bases between them. CDR3 residues: CASSSQLRSYNEQFF. CDR3 DNA: TGTGCCAGCAGTTCCCAGTTGAGATCCTACAATGAGCAGTTCTTC.

The chain recombines TRBV7-9 with TRBJ2-1; TRBD2 matches 7 bases. J was trimmed by 5 bases and V by 5 bases; bases with no gene match: 15. Germline lookup yields CDR1 SEHNR and CDR2 FQNEAQ (reference sequence). The CDR3 length is 17 residues. Here the CDR3 DNA reads TGTGCCAGCAGCAAACCCCCCCGGCGACTAGCCAACAATGAGCAGTTCTTC. Translated: CASSKPPRRLANNEQFF.

In its sample, this clonotype was seen a few times. The V call is TRBV9, the J call TRBJ1-5; the D is unclear. CDR1 is SGDLS and CDR2 is YYNGEE in the germline V gene. V shed 0 bases and J shed 4 bases, with 8 bases lying between them. This CDR3 has 14 residues. The CDR3: CASSVGVGNQPQHF. In nucleotides, the CDR3 is TGTGCCAGCAGCGTAGGGGTCGGAAATCAGCCCCAGCATTTT.

The chain has TRBV6-2 or TRBV6-3 and TRBJ1-1; D ambiguous. This CDR3 comprises 15 residues. The germline V and J ends were trimmed by 0 bases and 0 bases, with 8 bases remaining between them. Germline V gene data show CDR1 as MNHEY and CDR2 as SVGEGT. CDR3 loop: CASSYSRYMNTEAFF. The CDR3 nucleotides read TGTGCCAGCAGTTACTCGCGATACATGAACACTGAAGCTTTCTTT.

This clonotype was counted a few times. The CDR3 nucleotides are TGTGCCAGCAGTTACCTAGCGGGAGCAGTCTACGAGCAGTACTTC. This codes for CASSYLAGAVYEQYF. The genes are TRBV6-8 and TRBJ2-7; 10 nucleotides agree with TRBD2. The CDR3 extends over 15 amino acids. Germline V gene sequence: CDR1 MNHGY, CDR2 SAAAGT. The ends lost 2 bases at V and 3 bases at J; junction bases unmatched: 4.

This clonotype was seen a handful of times. This chain joins TRBV7-2 and TRBJ2-1; either TRBD1 or TRBD2 may fit D (6 bases each). The germline V gene encodes CDR1 SGHTA and CDR2 FQGNSA. V was cut by 1 base and J by 6 bases, with 16 bases left in between. CDR3 length: 16 residues. CDR3 sequence reads: CASSLVSGGAFNEQFF. CDR3 DNA: TGTGCCAGCAGCTTAGTATCCGGGGGCGCTTTCAATGAGCAGTTCTTC.

About this clonotype: Its ends do not fully match the called genes, so a read error is possible. This chain connects TRBV2 to TRBJ1-1; D gene ambiguous. Germline V CDR1 and CDR2: SNHLY, FYNNEI. This CDR3 has 9 amino acids. The CDR3 nucleotides are TGTGCCAGCAGTGAAGCCATAGGGTTT. Amino acids: CASSEAIGF.

This clonotype was found a few times. V usage is TRBV20-1 and J usage is TRBJ2-1, with TRBD2 identical over 9 bases. After removal of 8 bases from V and 4 bases from J, the junction contained 9 bases not matched to a gene. This CDR3 is built from 14 residues. Germline CDR1 reads DFQATT; CDR2 reads SNEGSKA (reference sequence). CDR3 sequence: CSLPSGLAYNEQFF. The CDR3 bases are TGCAGTTTGCCTTCGGGACTAGCATACAATGAGCAGTTCTTC.

This chain joins TRBV7-2 and TRBJ1-4, with TRBD1 matching 8 bases. Germline assignment: CDR1 SGHTA and CDR2 FQGNSA. The V segment lost 5 bases and the J segment 8 bases; nucleotides outside the gene matches: 7. The CDR3 is 14 amino acids. Written as DNA, the CDR3 is TGTGCCAGCAGCCCTCGGACAGGGTACGAAAAACTGTTTTTT. This codes for CASSPRTGYEKLFF.

The V call is TRBV29-1, the J call TRBJ1-1; D remains unclear. Germline lookup yields CDR1 SQVTM and CDR2 ANQGSEA. This CDR3 is built from 12 residues. V lost 4 bases, J lost 5 bases, and 11 bases lay in between. Here the CDR3 DNA reads TGCAGCGTTGCCCCGGCGGGGACTGAAGCTTTCTTT. Its protein is CSVAPAGTEAFF. Looking up the rest from reference TRBV29-1 and TRBJ1-1 gives the full variable domain: SAVISQKPSRDICQRGTSLTIQCQVDSQVTMMFWYRQQPGQSLTLIATANQGSEATYESGFVIDKFPISRPNLTFSTLTVSNMSPEDSSIYLCSVAPAGTEAFFGQGTRLTVV.

V usage is TRBV7-2 and J usage is TRBJ1-1; TRBD1 matches at 7 bases. V lost 3 bases, J lost 3 bases, and 4 bases stayed unmatched. Germline V CDR1 and CDR2: SGHTA, FQGNSA. The CDR3 runs 14 residues. The DNA for the CDR3 is TGTGCCAGCAGCTTCCAGGGGGATGACACTGAAGCTTTCTTT. Protein: CASSFQGDDTEAFF.

This clonotype was seen more than once but under ten times. V gene TRBV29-1 combines with J gene TRBJ2-7; D ambiguous. The germline V and J ends were trimmed by 7 bases and 1 base, with 8 bases remaining between them. Germline V gene sequence: CDR1 SQVTM, CDR2 ANQGSEA. This CDR3 is built from 11 residues. The CDR3 DNA follows: TGCAGCGCACGGTATTCCTACGAGCAGTACTTC. This codes for CSARYSYEQYF.

This sequence joins TRBV6-5 and TRBJ1-3; TRBD1 aligns across 7 bases. The V segment lost 5 bases and the J segment 2 bases; nucleotides outside the gene matches: 3. There are 14 residues in the CDR3. Looked up from germline, CDR1 is MNHEY and CDR2 is SVGAGI. In DNA form, the CDR3 reads TGTGCCAGCAGTATCGGGACAGCTGGAAACACCATATATTTT. Translated, it gives CASSIGTAGNTIYF.

The V gene is TRBV29-1, the J gene TRBJ2-3, with 8 bases lining up with TRBD2. Germline V lookup: CDR1 SQVTM, CDR2 ANQGSEA. The V segment lost 2 bases and the J segment 1 base; nucleotides outside the gene matches: 5. This CDR3 contains 15 residues. The CDR3 DNA follows: TGCAGCGTTGAATTCCGGGGGGGGCGCACAGATACGCAGTATTTT. As protein: CSVEFRGGRTDTQYF.

This clonotype has more than one count but fewer than ten. The gene calls are TRBV7-8 and TRBJ2-1; TRBD1 matches at 12 bases. The germline CDR1 and CDR2 sequences are SGHVS and FQNEAQ. The V segment lost 7 bases and the J segment 8 bases; nucleotides outside the gene matches: 9. The CDR3 is 15 amino acids. CDR3: CASTGTGTGGDEQFF. CDR3 sequence (DNA): TGTGCCAGCACCGGAACCGGGACAGGGGGCGATGAGCAGTTCTTC.

This clonotype was picked up a small number of times. The chain combines TRBV19 with TRBJ2-1, with TRBD1 matching 8 bases. The J segment lost 1 base and the V segment lost 8 bases, leaving 4 bases of the junction unmatched. The length of the CDR3 is 14 residues. Germline-derived CDR1 and CDR2 are LNHDA and SQIVND (reference sequence). CDR3 sequence (DNA): TGTGCCAGTGGACAGGGTGGGTCCTACAATGAGCAGTTCTTC. Its translation: CASGQGGSYNEQFF.